This T cell receptor (beta chain) was recovered during a study of blood T cell repertoires in COVID-19. Generated by immunoSEQ multiplex PCR, the TCRdb table keeps only in-frame clones and is missing some. This repertoire shows approximately 500,000 clones, 89% found once; its top ten account for approximately 0.9%. The specimen was peripheral blood. This TCR was recovered from a man in his late teens or twenties with COVID-19, enrolled during active disease.

CDR3 sequence reads: CASSETGYTGELFF. CDR3 DNA sequence: TGTGCCAGCAGTGAAACAGGGTACACCGGGGAGCTGTTTTTT. The rearrangement joins TRBV2 to TRBJ2-2, with D possibly TRBD1 on 6 matching bases. The CDR3 runs to 14 residues. CDR1 SNHLY and CDR2 FYNNEI come from the germline V gene. Trimming pared 2 bases from V and 3 bases from J, leaving 7 bases between.